This T cell receptor beta chain appears in the sequencing data of a study of cytomegalovirus exposure and HLA in healthy donors. Overall study results and limits: The classifier, whose performance was assessed in both the original and validation cohorts, reportedly diagnosed cytomegalovirus status with high specificity and sensitivity. TCR sequences were mostly rare, though some public TCRs occurred in many donors.

On this clone itself: Its antigen is unidentified.

Repertoires were generated with immunoSEQ multiplex PCR, while TCRdb's copy carries only in-frame clones and drops some. The repertoire consists of 200,000 to 250,000 clones, with around 86% occurring once and the leading ten covering roughly 2%. CDR1 MNHEY and CDR2 SMNVEV come from the germline V gene (reference sequence). V was clipped by 3 bases and J by 6 bases; unmatched bases: 5. The length of the CDR3 is 14 residues. The chain is built from TRBV27 and TRBJ2-3, with TRBD1 identical over 8 bases. What was sequenced was PBMCs. The receptor comes from a woman aged 18 to 35 in good health and CMV-seropositive. The CDR3 region is CASSLNRGRDTQYF. In nucleotides, the CDR3 is TGTGCCAGCAGTTTGAACAGGGGGAGGGATACGCAGTATTTT.